This TCR beta chain was identified in a study of technical replicates of blood from a handful of donors. TCRdb's table, derived via immunoSEQ multiplex PCR, lists solely in-frame clones and lacks some. The repertoire includes roughly 61,000 clones, almost 97% of them detected once, and 0.19% sits in the top ten. The CDR3 is made up of 15 amino acids. Germline trimming cut 0 bases from V and 9 bases from J; bases unmatched to any gene: 7. CDR1 and CDR2 from the germline V gene are SGHRS and YFSETQ. The specimen was T cells isolated from PBMCs. The receptor was isolated from a human donor in good health. The chain combines TRBV5-1 with TRBJ2-7; 12 bases line up with TRBD2. The CDR3 DNA sequence: TGCGCCAGCAGCTTGGCTAGCGGGAGGGCCTTTGGGCAGTACTTC. This codes for CASSLASGRAFGQYF.